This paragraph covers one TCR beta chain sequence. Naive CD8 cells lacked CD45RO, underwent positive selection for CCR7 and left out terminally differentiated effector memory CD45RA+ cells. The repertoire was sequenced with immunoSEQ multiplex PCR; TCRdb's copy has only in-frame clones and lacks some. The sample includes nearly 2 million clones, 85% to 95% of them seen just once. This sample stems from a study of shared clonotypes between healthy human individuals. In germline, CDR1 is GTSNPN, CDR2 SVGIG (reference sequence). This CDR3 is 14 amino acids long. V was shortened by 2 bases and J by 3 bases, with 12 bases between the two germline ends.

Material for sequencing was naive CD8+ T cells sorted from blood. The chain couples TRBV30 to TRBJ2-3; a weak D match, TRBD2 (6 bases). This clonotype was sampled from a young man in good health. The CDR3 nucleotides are TGTGCCTGGAGTTTCAGGGCGGGGACAGATACGCAGTATTTT. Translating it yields CAWSFRAGTDTQYF. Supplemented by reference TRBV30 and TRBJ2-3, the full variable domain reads SQTIHQWPATLVQPVGSPLSLECTVEGTSNPNLYWYRQAAGRGLQLLFYSVGIGQISSEVPQNLSASRPQDRQFILSSKKLLLSDSGFYLCAWSFRAGTDTQYFGPGTRLTVL.